This T cell receptor beta chain was obtained from a study of breast tumors, draining lymph nodes, adjacent tissues. From the multiplex PCR reads, TCRdb called clonotypes with MiXCR, one entry per CDR3 protein. Of approximately 45,000 distinct CDR3 sequences listed, 23% were seen once; the top ten hold approximately 8%. The CDR3 is made up of 13 amino acids. The V end was cut by 9 bases, the J end by 1 base, with 13 bases between. CDR1 and CDR2 from the germline V gene are MNHEY and SVGEGT. Sequenced material: breast tumor tissue. J is TRBJ2-7 and V is TRBV6-2 or TRBV6-3; D is ambiguous. The TCR was taken from a female donor with breast cancer. Some clones in this sample may be carry-over from other donors' samples. The CDR3 nucleotides read TGTGCCAGTTCCGACCCTGATTCCTACGAGCAGTACTTC. Protein: CASSDPDSYEQYF.